This T cell receptor (beta chain) was observed in a study of T cell changes during pregnancy in multiple sclerosis. The table came from immunoSEQ multiplex PCR; TCRdb's copy has only in-frame clones and leaves some out. The sample includes tens of thousands of clones, under 95% of them seen just once. With 5 bases removed from V and 0 bases from J, the gap between germline ends came to 12 bases. The CDR3 spans 15 residues. From germline, CDR1 is LNHDA and CDR2 SQIVND (reference sequence). This TCR came from a female donor with multiple sclerosis, enrolled in a pregnancy study. The rearrangement links TRBV19 to TRBJ2-3; D may be TRBD1 (6 bases). Here the sequenced sample was CD4+ T cells from peripheral blood mononuclear cells, taken in the third trimester of pregnancy. The CDR3 spells CASSPDRPSTDTQYF. DNA of the CDR3: TGTGCCAGTAGTCCTGACAGGCCTAGCACAGATACGCAGTATTTT. The variable domain in full, with the rest retrieved from reference TRBV19 and TRBJ2-3, is DGGITQSPKYLFRKEGQNVTLSCEQNLNHDAMYWYRQDPGQGLRLIYYSQIVNDFQKGDIAEGYSVSREKKESFPLTVTSAQKNPTAFYLCASSPDRPSTDTQYFGPGTRLTVL.